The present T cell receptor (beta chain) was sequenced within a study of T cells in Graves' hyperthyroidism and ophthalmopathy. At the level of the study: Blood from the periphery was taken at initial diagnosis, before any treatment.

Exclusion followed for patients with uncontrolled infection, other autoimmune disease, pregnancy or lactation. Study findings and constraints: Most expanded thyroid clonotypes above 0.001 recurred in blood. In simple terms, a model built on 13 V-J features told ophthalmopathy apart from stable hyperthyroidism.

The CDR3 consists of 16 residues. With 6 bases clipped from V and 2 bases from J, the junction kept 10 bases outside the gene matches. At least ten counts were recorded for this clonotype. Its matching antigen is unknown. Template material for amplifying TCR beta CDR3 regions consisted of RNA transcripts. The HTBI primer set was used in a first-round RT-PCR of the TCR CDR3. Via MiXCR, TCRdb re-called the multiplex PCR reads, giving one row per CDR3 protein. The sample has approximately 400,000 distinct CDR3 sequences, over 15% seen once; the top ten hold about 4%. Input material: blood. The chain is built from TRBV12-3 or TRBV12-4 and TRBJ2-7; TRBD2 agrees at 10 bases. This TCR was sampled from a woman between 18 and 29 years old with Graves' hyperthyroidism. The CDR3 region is CASSPWTSGPPYEQYF. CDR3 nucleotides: TGTGCCAGCAGCCCCTGGACTAGCGGCCCCCCCTACGAGCAGTACTTC.